Only a few counts were recorded for the clone carrying this T cell receptor beta chain. Antigen: not known. Each CDR3 protein gets one entry after TCRdb re-called the 5' RACE reads with MiXCR. The profile shows hundreds of thousands of distinct CDR3 sequences, approximately 13% of them singletons. The sample originates from a study of T cells after yellow fever vaccination. Study-wide results and limits: Repertoires obtained by FACS sorting could include abundant clonotypes that entered as contaminants from the bulk population. The CD4 and CD8 compartments had a small share of their clonotypes in common. Most clones from primary vaccination were detected again post-booster (about 96% CD4, around 88% CD8).

Looked up from germline, CDR1 is LNHDA and CDR2 is SQIVND (reference sequence). The V and J ends lost 3 bases and 0 bases respectively, with 6 bases between them. There are 15 residues in the CDR3. The source is a man aged 25-45 years who received the YFV17D yellow fever vaccine. The rearrangement uses TRBV19 and TRBJ2-6, with D unresolved. The specimen was PBMCs, collected on the day of the yellow fever booster vaccination. The CDR3 is CASSMPSSGANVLTF. CDR3 DNA: TGTGCCAGTAGTATGCCTAGCTCTGGGGCCAACGTCCTGACTTTC. Filled out from reference TRBV19 and TRBJ2-6, the complete variable domain reads DGGITQSPKYLFRKEGQNVTLSCEQNLNHDAMYWYRQDPGQGLRLIYYSQIVNDFQKGDIAEGYSVSREKKESFPLTVTSAQKNPTAFYLCASSMPSSGANVLTFGAGSRLTVL.